This T cell receptor beta chain stems from a study of tumor-infiltrating lymphocytes in primary liver carcinoma. Both RNA and DNA were isolated together from about 20-30 mg of bulk tissue that had not been sorted. Tumor samples each held over 75% viable tumor cells. After removal of 7 bases from V and 5 bases from J, the junction contained 10 bases not matched to a gene. The CDR3 consists of 16 residues. CDR1 MNHEY and CDR2 SMNVEV come from the germline V gene (reference sequence). TCR beta cDNA was prepared out of approximately 500 ng total RNA by means of a constant-region primer. Library construction for TCR beta comprised three nested multiplex PCR rounds performed with slightly modified ARM-PCR. A C-beta reverse primer and TRBV1-TRBV30 forward primers served in each of the first two PCR rounds, at ten to eleven cycles apiece. From the multiplex PCR reads, TCRdb called clonotypes with MiXCR, one entry per CDR3 protein. The sample has 150,000 to 200,000 distinct CDR3 sequences, around four fifths seen once; the top ten hold over 15%.

The rearrangement joins TRBV27 to TRBJ2-3; 12 bases are shared with TRBD2. The receptor's source is a man aged 40-55 years with primary liver carcinoma and hepatitis B virus infection. Sequences were obtained from tumor tissue from primary liver carcinoma. The CDR3 region is CASKGLAGLRRDTQYF. CDR3 in DNA: TGTGCCAGCAAGGGACTAGCGGGTTTACGGCGAGATACGCAGTATTTT.